This T cell receptor beta chain was obtained from a study of patients and donors after allogeneic stem cell transplantation. The ends were cut back, 6 bases at V and 7 bases at J, with 6 bases in the middle. Germline CDR1 reads SEHNR; CDR2 reads FQNEAQ (reference sequence). This CDR3 contains 11 residues. TCRdb used MiXCR to reprocess the RT-PCR reads, holding one entry per CDR3 protein. The table lists over 65,000 distinct CDR3 sequences, around 27% of them singletons. The receptor was derived from a human donor who was either an allogeneic HSCT recipient or a stem cell or donor lymphocyte infusion donor (not recorded which). It is not recorded whose cells these are; they may come from a transplant donor. The genes are TRBV7-9 and TRBJ1-4; no definite D call. Material: blood, either unsorted or a sorted T cell fraction (not recorded which). The CDR3 is CASSYGEKLFF. CDR3 DNA sequence: TGTGCCAGCAGTTATGGTGAAAAACTGTTTTTT.